The 31 T cell receptor beta chains below all came from one sample that was sequenced in a study of shared clonotypes between healthy human individuals. Only in-frame clones appear in the TCRdb table, and some are missing; sequencing was by immunoSEQ multiplex PCR. The sample includes roughly 2 million clones, around 95% of them seen just once. Specimen: naive CD4+ T cells sorted from blood. Specified subset: CD45RA+ positively selected. These receptors were collected from a man between 18 and 35 years old in good health.

The J gene is TRBJ2-7, the V gene TRBV5-6, with a tentative D call TRBD1 (6 bases). V lost 4 bases, J lost 6 bases, and 14 bases lay in between. The CDR3 spans 13 residues. Per germline, CDR1 SGHDT and CDR2 YYEEEE. The CDR3 loop is CASSVRQEVEQYF. In DNA form, the CDR3 reads TGTGCCAGCAGCGTACGACAGGAGGTCGAGCAGTACTTC.

CDR3 nucleotide sequence: TGCGCCAGCAGCCAAGATCAGGGCACTGGGGAAACCGGGGAGCTGTTTTTT. Protein product: CASSQDQGTGETGELFF. This chain uses TRBV4-3 with TRBJ2-2, with D possibly TRBD1 on 5 matching bases. Deletions cut 0 bases from V and 5 bases from J, with 16 bases between. Germline V gene sequence: CDR1 LGHNA, CDR2 YSLEER. The CDR3 has 17 amino acids.

Note on this clone: Within the sample, other DNA sequences also encode this same CDR3. The chain employs TRBV30 and TRBJ2-1, with TRBD2 matching over 8 bases. The junction had 0 bases not matched to a gene; V was cut back by 1 base and J by 1 base. Per the germline V gene, CDR1 is GTSNPN and CDR2 is SVGIG (reference sequence). CDR3 length: 14 amino acids. CDR3: CAWSAGGSYNEQFF. CDR3 nucleotides: TGTGCCTGGAGTGCGGGGGGGTCCTACAATGAGCAGTTCTTC.

This rearrangement joins TRBV11-2 to TRBJ2-5; 12 bases align to TRBD2. The germline V gene has CDR1 SGHAT and CDR2 FQNNGV. The junction had 8 bases not matched to a gene; V was cut back by 5 bases and J by 4 bases. This CDR3 spans 16 amino acids. CDR3 sequence: CASSVQPGLAGETQYF. The CDR3 DNA reads TGTGCCAGCAGCGTACAACCGGGACTAGCGGGAGAGACCCAGTACTTC.

The chain couples TRBV19 to TRBJ1-3; D is undetermined. The germline V gene encodes CDR1 LNHDA and CDR2 SQIVND (reference sequence). V dropped 0 bases and J dropped 7 bases, with 7 bases sitting between them. The CDR3 covers 13 residues. DNA for the CDR3: TGTGCCAGTAGTATAGACGGTGTGAACACCATATATTTT. This codes for CASSIDGVNTIYF. Drawing the rest from reference TRBV19 and TRBJ1-3, the complete variable domain is DGGITQSPKYLFRKEGQNVTLSCEQNLNHDAMYWYRQDPGQGLRLIYYSQIVNDFQKGDIAEGYSVSREKKESFPLTVTSAQKNPTAFYLCASSIDGVNTIYFGEGSWLTVV.

The rearrangement uses TRBV28 and TRBJ1-3, with D tentatively TRBD1 (5 bases). Germline V gene sequence: CDR1 MDHEN, CDR2 SYDVKM. V was clipped by 2 bases and J by 6 bases, with 14 bases between them. The CDR3 consists of 15 residues. In DNA form, the CDR3 reads TGTGCCAGCAGTTTACCTCAGTTAGGGGAAAACACCATATATTTT. It encodes CASSLPQLGENTIYF.

The rearrangement uses TRBV7-9 and TRBJ1-6, with 9 bases identical to TRBD1. This CDR3 has 13 amino acids. V dropped 8 bases and J dropped 7; count of bases not matched to a gene: 3. Germline loops: CDR1 SEHNR, CDR2 FQNEAQ (reference sequence). The CDR3 loop reads CASGGQGNSPLHF. CDR3 nucleotides: TGTGCCAGCGGCGGACAGGGGAATTCACCCCTCCACTTT. Full variable domain (outside the CDR3, taken from reference TRBV7-9 and TRBJ1-6): DTGVSQNPRHKITKRGQNVTFRCDPISEHNRLYWYRQTLGQGPEFLTYFQNEAQLEKSRLLSDRFSAERPKGSFSTLEIQRTEQGDSAMYLCASGGQGNSPLHFGNGTRLTVT.

As to this clone: Its ends do not fully match the called genes, so a read error is possible. V gene TRBV4-1 combines with J gene TRBJ1-2, with 7 bases that match TRBD1. CDR1 is MGHRA and CDR2 is YSYEKL in the germline V gene. This CDR3 is built from 15 residues. The CDR3 DNA is TGCGCCAGCAGCCAAGATCGGGGCAGGGGGGTCTCTCATGTCTTC. Translated: CASSQDRGRGVSHVF.

This clone showed up just once. Different DNA sequences within this sample yield the same CDR3. The chain carries TRBV6-5 and TRBJ1-6, with a possible D match to TRBD1 (5 bases). Germline CDR1 and CDR2: MNHEY and SVGAGI. The V end was cut by 5 bases, the J end by 3 bases, with 8 bases between. The CDR3 totals 14 residues. CDR3 amino acids: CASSSQGYNSPLHF. DNA of the CDR3: TGTGCCAGCAGTAGCCAGGGCTATAATTCACCCCTCCACTTT.

The V gene is TRBV5-6, the J gene TRBJ1-2; TRBD1 aligns across 7 bases. The junction had 4 bases not matched to a gene; V was cut back by 1 base and J by 7 bases. This CDR3 region has 13 residues. The germline gives CDR1 SGHDT, CDR2 YYEEEE. CDR3 sequence: CASSLLQGPGYTF. CDR3 DNA sequence: TGTGCCAGCAGCTTGCTACAGGGGCCTGGCTACACCTTC.

The genes are TRBV6-5 and TRBJ2-7; no definite D call. The CDR3 spans 15 residues. Germline loops: CDR1 MNHEY, CDR2 SVGAGI. Trimming cost V 0 bases and J 3 bases, with 12 bases left between them. The CDR3 is CASSYSAVRSYEQYF. The CDR3 DNA is TGTGCCAGCAGTTACTCGGCCGTGAGAAGCTACGAGCAGTACTTC.

V usage is TRBV5-4 and J usage is TRBJ1-6; weak D call: TRBD1 (6 bases). CDR3 length equals 15 residues. The V and J ends lost 0 bases and 8 bases respectively, with 12 bases between them. Germline values: CDR1 SGHNT, CDR2 YYREEE (reference sequence). CDR3 sequence reads: CASSLGGLVDSPLHF. The CDR3 DNA is TGTGCCAGCAGCTTGGGGGGGCTGGTTGATTCACCCCTCCACTTT.

V gene TRBV5-8 combines with J gene TRBJ2-6, with D maybe TRBD1 (5 bases). This CDR3 contains 15 residues. V gave up 4 bases and J gave up 1 base, with 9 bases separating them. The germline V gene encodes CDR1 SGHTS and CDR2 YDEGEE. The CDR3 DNA reads TGTGCCAGCAGCCTCAGGGTTTCTGGGGCCAACGTCCTGACTTTC. It translates to CASSLRVSGANVLTF.

The chain employs TRBV6-5 and TRBJ1-1; TRBD1 agrees at 7 bases. Germline V gives CDR1 MNHEY, CDR2 SVGAGI. The length of the CDR3 is 12 residues. The V gene end was trimmed by 6 bases and the J gene end by 4 bases; junction bases not matched to a gene: 2. The CDR3 DNA follows: TGTGCCAGCAGGACAGGGCTCACTGAAGCTTTCTTT. Protein product: CASRTGLTEAFF.

J is TRBJ1-3 and V is TRBV6-1; the D gene is possibly TRBD1 (6 bases). The CDR3 spans 14 residues. The germline gives CDR1 MNHNS, CDR2 SASEGT. Between the trimmed V and J ends, which lost 7 bases and 1 base, there was a span of 11 bases. The CDR3 DNA follows: TGTGCCAGCATCAGTGGGACATCTGGAAACACCATATATTTT. It codes for CASISGTSGNTIYF.

The CDR3 DNA is TGCGCCAGCATCCCCCGGGGTAGGGGGAACACTGAAGCTTTCTTT. Protein: CASIPRGRGNTEAFF. This chain connects TRBV10-2 to TRBJ1-1; tentative D call: TRBD1 (5 bases). The CDR3 length is 15 residues. Per germline, CDR1 WSHSY and CDR2 SAAADI. With 7 bases removed from V and 1 base from J, the gap between germline ends came to 16 bases.

The V call is TRBV2, the J call TRBJ1-4; 8 bases agree with TRBD1. The CDR3 length is 15 residues. Looked up from germline, CDR1 is SNHLY and CDR2 is FYNNEI. Trimming took 2 bases from V and 4 from J; bases not matched to a gene: 3. The CDR3 protein is CASSEQGADNEKLFF. The DNA for the CDR3 is TGTGCCAGCAGTGAACAGGGGGCGGATAATGAAAAACTGTTTTTT.

CDR3 region: CASSATNGAETQYF. The CDR3 bases are TGTGCCAGCAGCGCTACCAACGGGGCGGAGACCCAGTACTTC. The rearrangement uses TRBV9 and TRBJ2-5; the D gene could be TRBD1 or TRBD2 (5 bases each). Germline lookup yields CDR1 SGDLS and CDR2 YYNGEE. Trimming took off 3 bases at V and 5 bases at J, with 14 bases between the two ends. The CDR3 is 14 residues long.

The chain recombines TRBV5-6 with TRBJ1-6; D remains unclear. Germline V gene sequence: CDR1 SGHDT, CDR2 YYEEEE. With 8 bases removed from V and 8 bases from J, the gap between germline ends came to 17 bases. The CDR3 length is 14 residues. The chain's CDR3 is CAREHKSRDSPLHF. The CDR3 DNA sequence: TGTGCCAGGGAGCATAAATCGAGGGATTCACCCCTCCACTTT.

The rearrangement uses TRBV7-9 and TRBJ1-1; tentative D call: TRBD1 (6 bases). Germline assignment: CDR1 SEHNR and CDR2 FQNEAQ (reference sequence). The CDR3 is made up of 13 amino acids. The ends were cut back, 9 bases at V and 5 bases at J, with 16 bases in the middle. The CDR3 DNA is TGTGCCAGTAGCCGGGACATGCCGACTGAAGCTTTCTTT. Amino acid sequence: CASSRDMPTEAFF. Using reference TRBV7-9 and TRBJ1-1 for the parts outside the CDR3, the full variable domain is DTGVSQNPRHKITKRGQNVTFRCDPISEHNRLYWYRQTLGQGPEFLTYFQNEAQLEKSRLLSDRFSAERPKGSFSTLEIQRTEQGDSAMYLCASSRDMPTEAFFGQGTRLTVV.

V usage is TRBV27 and J usage is TRBJ1-1; a weak D match, TRBD1 (6 bases). The germline V and J ends were trimmed by 2 bases and 5 bases, with 15 bases remaining between them. This CDR3 is built from 15 residues. The V gene's germline CDR1 is MNHEY and CDR2 SMNVEV (reference sequence). The chain's CDR3 is CASSLGTMGQTEAFF. CDR3 sequence (DNA): TGTGCCAGCAGTTTAGGCACCATGGGACAAACTGAAGCTTTCTTT.

A remark on this clone: The identical CDR3 is also encoded by other nucleotide sequences in the sample. The chain carries TRBV30 and TRBJ1-2; D is unresolved. The length of the CDR3 is 12 residues. Trimming took off 1 base at V and 3 bases at J, with 6 bases between the two ends. The germline gives CDR1 GTSNPN, CDR2 SVGIG (reference sequence). CDR3 sequence (DNA): TGTGCCTGGAGTGAGACGGACTATGGCTACACCTTC. Translated, it gives CAWSETDYGYTF.

For this clone: Other DNA sequences within the sample encode an identical CDR3. In DNA, the CDR3 is TGTGCCAGCAGCGTAGGCGGGGGGTCAACGGAGACCCAGTACTTC. Translation gives CASSVGGGSTETQYF. The chain carries TRBV9 and TRBJ2-5, with 8 nucleotides matching TRBD2. V lost 0 bases and J lost 5; bases outside the gene matches: 6. CDR1 is SGDLS, CDR2 YYNGEE, per germline. The CDR3 contains 15 residues.

Comment on this clone: The same CDR3 is also encoded by other DNA sequences in this sample. The CDR3 DNA is TGCGCCAGCAGCCTGGACAGGGGAGGTGAAAAACTGTTTTTT. This sequence encodes CASSLDRGGEKLFF. V and J are TRBV5-1 and TRBJ1-4; 9 nucleotides agree with TRBD1. The V gene end was trimmed by 4 bases and the J gene end by 7 bases; junction bases not matched to a gene: 5. Germline lookup yields CDR1 SGHRS and CDR2 YFSETQ. CDR3 size: 14 residues. Full variable domain (rest looked up from reference TRBV5-1 and TRBJ1-4): KAGVTQTPRYLIKTRGQQVTLSCSPISGHRSVSWYQQTPGQGLQFLFEYFSETQRNKGNFPGRFSGRQFSNSRSEMNVSTLELGDSALYLCASSLDRGGEKLFFGSGTQLSVL.

This clone was detected only a few times. An end of the junction does not agree with germline; a read error may underlie this. The chain recombines TRBV7-7 with TRBJ2-2; unclear D gene. The CDR3 has 14 amino acids. CDR1 and CDR2 from the germline V gene are SSHAT and FNYEAQ (reference sequence). The CDR3 nucleotides are TGTGCTAGCAGCTTACTCCCCGGGACCGGGGAGCTGTTTTTT. Translated, it gives CASSLLPGTGELFF. Using reference TRBV7-7 and TRBJ2-2 for the parts outside the CDR3, the full variable domain is GAGVSQSPRYKVTKRGQDVTLRCDPISSHATLYWYQQALGQGPEFLTYFNYEAQPDKSGLPSDRFSAERPEGSISTLTIQRTEQRDSAMYRCASSLLPGTGELFFGEGSRLTVL.

The V and J genes are TRBV28 and TRBJ2-4, with 8 positions matching TRBD2. Germline V gives CDR1 MDHEN, CDR2 SYDVKM. Unmatched junction bases numbered 8, after V lost 5 bases and J lost 8 bases. The CDR3 has 14 residues. The chain's CDR3 is CASSRGGVSHIQYF. The CDR3 bases are TGTGCCAGCAGTCGGGGGGGCGTTTCGCACATTCAGTACTTC.

This clone appeared a single time. V usage is TRBV5-6 and J usage is TRBJ1-4, with 9 bases identical to TRBD1. The CDR3 consists of 16 residues. V was clipped by 4 bases and J by 3 bases; unmatched bases: 7. CDR1 and CDR2 (germline): SGHDT, YYEEEE. This CDR3 reads CASSVGTGRANEKLFF. The CDR3 DNA reads TGTGCCAGCAGCGTAGGGACAGGGAGGGCTAATGAAAAACTGTTTTTT.

The chain employs TRBV11-2 and TRBJ1-1; the match to TRBD1 covers 8 bases. Germline V lookup: CDR1 SGHAT, CDR2 FQNNGV. Unmatched junction bases numbered 7, after V lost 1 base and J lost 3 bases. The CDR3 is 16 residues long. The CDR3 is CASSLVWQGAYTEAFF. CDR3 DNA sequence: TGTGCCAGCAGCTTAGTTTGGCAGGGGGCATACACTGAAGCTTTCTTT.

This clone was seen a single time. This chain connects TRBV27 to TRBJ2-7; tentatively, D is TRBD1 (6 bases). The germline V gene has CDR1 MNHEY and CDR2 SMNVEV (reference sequence). CDR3 length: 14 residues. Trimming left V 5 bases short and J 1 base short, with 12 bases between. As DNA, the CDR3 is TGTGCCAGCAGTAGGGACATTTCTTCCTACGAGCAGTACTTC. Translated, it gives CASSRDISSYEQYF.

This chain joins TRBV7-6 and TRBJ2-3; D gene unclear. Trimming removed 5 bases at V and 2 bases at J, with 5 bases between. The CDR3 covers 12 residues. Germline CDR1 SGHVS, CDR2 FNYEAQ. The CDR3: CASSLLTDTQYF. Written as DNA, the CDR3 is TGTGCCAGCAGCCTTCTCACAGATACGCAGTATTTT.

J is TRBJ1-6 and V is TRBV2; TRBD1 matches at 8 bases. The junction had 3 bases not matched to a gene; V was cut back by 3 bases and J by 8 bases. CDR3 length: 14 amino acids. The V gene's germline CDR1 is SNHLY and CDR2 FYNNEI. DNA of the CDR3: TGTGCCAGCAGTGATACAGGGGGTTATTCACCCCTCCACTTT. Amino acids: CASSDTGGYSPLHF.